Presented here are 12 T cell receptor beta chains from one specimen sequenced in a study of cytotoxic CD8 clonotypes in ibrutinib-treated CLL. This table comes from immunoSEQ multiplex PCR, and its TCRdb copy is limited to in-frame clones, with some not included. The sample has 30,000 to 40,000 clones, about 70% seen once. The source material was PBMCs, sampled before ibrutinib treatment. All receptors come from a human donor with chronic lymphocytic leukemia.

This clone was found a few times. This chain connects TRBV5-5 to TRBJ1-2; D is undetermined. Germline V CDR1 and CDR2: SGHKS, YYEKEE (reference sequence). The CDR3 is 12 residues long. V was clipped by 0 bases and J by 4 bases, with 4 bases between them. In nucleotides, the CDR3 is TGTGCCAGCAGCTTGGTAGTCTATGGCTACACCTTC. This sequence encodes CASSLVVYGYTF. The full variable domain, with the rest looked up from reference TRBV5-5 and TRBJ1-2, is DAGVTQSPTHLIKTRGQQVTLRCSPISGHKSVSWYQQVLGQGPQFIFQYYEKEERGRGNFPDRFSARQFPNYSSELNVNALLLGDSALYLCASSLVVYGYTFGSGTRLTVV.

The chain joins TRBV19 to TRBJ1-2; TRBD1 matches at 9 bases. CDR3 length: 14 residues. Germline CDR1 and CDR2: LNHDA and SQIVND (reference sequence). Losses at the gene ends were 4 bases for V and 7 bases for J; bases not matched to a gene: 7. The CDR3 loop is CASSTDRGLVGYTF. CDR3 bases: TGTGCCAGTAGTACTGACAGGGGGTTGGTTGGCTACACCTTC.

The chain combines TRBV2 with TRBJ2-1; D unclear. The ends were cut back, 7 bases at V and 1 base at J, with 11 bases in the middle. The germline CDR1 and CDR2 sequences are SNHLY and FYNNEI. The CDR3 is made up of 14 amino acids. CDR3 residues: CASKLDGSYNEQFF. DNA of the CDR3: TGTGCCAGCAAACTTGACGGATCCTACAATGAGCAGTTCTTC.

The chain uses TRBV6-5 and TRBJ2-5; D unclear. V was cut by 7 bases and J by 7 bases, with 10 bases left in between. In germline, CDR1 is MNHEY, CDR2 SVGAGI. The CDR3 has 11 residues. CDR3: CASTYYGTQYF. CDR3 bases: TGTGCCAGCACCTACTACGGGACCCAGTACTTC.

The chain couples TRBV25-1 to TRBJ1-3, with D uncertain. Per germline, CDR1 MGHDK and CDR2 SYGVNS. V shed 3 bases and J shed 8 bases, with 8 bases lying between them. The CDR3 is 12 amino acids. The CDR3 loop reads CASSEDPYTIYF. The CDR3 nucleotides read TGTGCCAGCAGTGAGGACCCTTACACCATATATTTT.

This clone showed up just a few times. The CDR3 spells CATGWGEAFF. In nucleotides, the CDR3 is TGTGCCACCGGTTGGGGTGAAGCTTTCTTT. The chain uses TRBV28 and TRBJ1-1; D uncertain. The CDR3 extends over 10 amino acids. V was pared by 10 bases and J by 7 bases, with 10 bases between. CDR1 is MDHEN, CDR2 SYDVKM, per germline.

The V and J genes are TRBV18 and TRBJ2-7; D remains ambiguous. The CDR3 loop spans 12 amino acids. Trimming removed 3 bases at V and 0 bases at J, with 3 bases between. Germline V gene lookup returns CDR1 KGHSH and CDR2 LQKENI. The CDR3 bases are TGTGCCAGCTCACCTAGCTCCTACGAGCAGTACTTC. This gives the protein CASSPSSYEQYF.

The sample holds one count of this clone. The CDR3 loop is CASSFPPSGRLPETQYF. In nucleotides, the CDR3 is TGTGCCAGCAGCTTCCCACCAAGCGGGAGGCTACCCGAGACCCAGTACTTC. The genes are TRBV7-9 and TRBJ2-5, with TRBD2 matching 9 bases. The ends lost 3 bases at V and 5 bases at J; junction bases unmatched: 13. This CDR3 contains 17 residues. From germline, CDR1 is SEHNR and CDR2 FQNEAQ (reference sequence).

The V gene is TRBV27, the J gene TRBJ1-5; a weak D match, TRBD1 (6 bases). Germline values: CDR1 MNHEY, CDR2 SMNVEV (reference sequence). The CDR3 totals 13 residues. Trimming took off 6 bases at V and 4 bases at J, with 10 bases between the two ends. Written as DNA, the CDR3 is TGTGCCAGCAGGGCACAGGGTAATCAGCCCCAGCATTTT. It is translated as CASRAQGNQPQHF.

The chain employs TRBV7-8 and TRBJ2-5; 10 bases match TRBD1. CDR3 length: 15 amino acids. V dropped 6 bases and J dropped 4; count of bases not matched to a gene: 8. In germline, CDR1 is SGHVS, CDR2 FQNEAQ. This CDR3 is CASSNRDRGGETQYF. As DNA, the CDR3 is TGTGCCAGCAGTAACCGGGACAGGGGTGGAGAGACCCAGTACTTC. Combining the CDR3 with reference TRBV7-8 and TRBJ2-5 gives the whole variable domain GAGVSQSPRYKVAKRGQDVALRCDPISGHVSLFWYQQALGQGPEFLTYFQNEAQLDKSGLPSDRFFAERPEGSVSTLKIQRTQQEDSAVYLCASSNRDRGGETQYFGPGTRLLVL.

The chain recombines TRBV19 with TRBJ2-7; 7 nucleotides agree with TRBD1. The length of the CDR3 is 13 residues. The germline gives CDR1 LNHDA, CDR2 SQIVND (reference sequence). V dropped 5 bases and J dropped 4; count of bases not matched to a gene: 5. CDR3 nucleotides: TGTGCCAGTAGTTCCACAGGGGTTTACGAGCAGTACTTC. It codes for CASSSTGVYEQYF.

This chain links TRBV28 with TRBJ2-7; the D gene could be TRBD1 or TRBD2 (6 bases each). The V end was cut by 3 bases, the J end by 3 bases, with 9 bases between. The CDR3 has 13 residues. Per the germline V gene, CDR1 is MDHEN and CDR2 is SYDVKM. In DNA form, the CDR3 reads TGTGCCAGCAGTTTTGGGGGGCGCTACGAGCAGTACTTC. It codes for CASSFGGRYEQYF. The full variable domain, with the rest looked up from reference TRBV28 and TRBJ2-7, is DVKVTQSSRYLVKRTGEKVFLECVQDMDHENMFWYRQDPGLGLRLIYFSYDVKMKEKGDIPEGYSVSREKKERFSLILESASTNQTSMYLCASSFGGRYEQYFGPGTRLTVT.